The next 29 T cell receptor beta chains were all read from a single sample in a study of T cell responses to AZD1222 COVID-19 vaccine. Generated by immunoSEQ multiplex PCR, the TCRdb table keeps only in-frame clones and is missing some. The sample lists some 170,000 clones, roughly nine tenths seen once, with 1.6% in the top ten. The source was peripheral blood, collected on day 0 of AZD1222 vaccination. These receptors were collected from an adult in good health.

The DNA for the CDR3 is TGTGCCTGGAGCGGAGGGCAAGAGACCCAGTACTTC. This sequence encodes CAWSGGQETQYF. V and J are TRBV30 and TRBJ2-5; D might be TRBD2 (6 bases). CDR1 is GTSNPN and CDR2 is SVGIG in the germline V gene (reference sequence). V was clipped by 3 bases and J by 2 bases, with 7 bases between them. The CDR3 has 12 residues.

The V and J genes are TRBV7-8 and TRBJ1-6, with 7 bases that match TRBD1. The J segment lost 6 bases and the V segment lost 0 bases, leaving 11 bases of the junction unmatched. From germline, CDR1 is SGHVS and CDR2 FQNEAQ. The length of the CDR3 is 18 residues. The CDR3 sequence is CASSLAQSQGVANSPLHF. CDR3 coding DNA: TGTGCCAGCAGCTTAGCGCAGTCTCAGGGGGTTGCTAATTCACCCCTCCACTTT.

The V and J genes are TRBV6-5 and TRBJ2-7; 9 bases match TRBD1. J lost 7 bases, V lost 6 bases, and 7 bases had no gene match. The CDR3 is made up of 13 amino acids. The V gene's germline CDR1 is MNHEY and CDR2 SVGAGI. The CDR3 coding sequence is TGTGCCAGCAGCAAGGACAGGGGTCTTGAGCAGTACGTC. This encodes CASSKDRGLEQYV.

V and J are TRBV6-5 and TRBJ1-1, with D perhaps TRBD1 (5 bases). V lost 4 bases and J lost 3, with 15 bases in between. CDR1 and CDR2 (germline): MNHEY, SVGAGI. The CDR3 length is 15 residues. The CDR3 DNA sequence: TGTGCCAGCAGTTCGCTCGGGGCAGGCGACACTGAAGCTTTCTTT. This codes for CASSSLGAGDTEAFF.

The chain carries TRBV29-1 and TRBJ1-1; D unclear. V lost 4 bases and J 6 bases, leaving 12 bases between the germline ends. CDR1 and CDR2 (germline): SQVTM, ANQGSEA. The CDR3 extends over 12 amino acids. CDR3 bases: TGCAGCGTTGCTTCCGGGTCCGCTGAAGCTTTCTTT. Translation gives CSVASGSAEAFF.

V usage is TRBV6-5 and J usage is TRBJ2-7; 10 bases align to TRBD1. CDR1 is MNHEY, CDR2 SVGAGI, per germline. V lost 6 bases, J lost 9 bases, and 8 bases stayed unmatched. The length of the CDR3 is 13 residues. The CDR3 DNA follows: TGTGCCAGCAGCCCCGGGACAGGGGAAGCGCAGTACGTC. This codes for CASSPGTGEAQYV.

This chain joins TRBV5-1 and TRBJ1-4; D not certain. Trimming pared 1 base from V and 5 bases from J, leaving 12 bases between. The CDR3 is 15 residues long. The V gene's germline CDR1 is SGHRS and CDR2 YFSETQ. CDR3 in amino acids: CASSLSAQPNEKLFF. The CDR3 DNA reads as TGCGCCAGCAGCTTGTCGGCACAACCAAATGAAAAACTGTTTTTT.

The genes are TRBV5-1 and TRBJ1-6; TRBD1 is a possible D gene (5 bases). V dropped 7 bases and J dropped 3 bases, with 11 bases sitting between them. Germline CDR1 is SGHRS and CDR2 is YFSETQ. This CDR3 has 14 residues. The CDR3 is CASGVGGYNSPLHF. CDR3 nucleotide sequence: TGCGCCAGCGGGGTTGGGGGCTATAATTCACCCCTCCACTTT.

The chain is built from TRBV4-3 and TRBJ2-2; TRBD1 matches 10 bases. The CDR3 has 15 residues. CDR1 and CDR2 (germline): LGHNA, YSLEER. Losses at the gene ends were 2 bases for V and 7 bases for J; bases not matched to a gene: 4. The CDR3 region has the DNA TGCGCCAGCAGCCAACGACAGGGGGCGGGCGGGGAGCTGTTTTTT. Encoded protein: CASSQRQGAGGELFF.

The V and J genes are TRBV9 and TRBJ1-1, with no clear D. The CDR3 totals 14 residues. Germline CDR1 is SGDLS and CDR2 is YYNGEE. V was cut by 3 bases and J by 1 base, with 10 bases left in between. This chain's CDR3 is CASSERVSNTEAFF. The CDR3 DNA follows: TGTGCCAGCAGCGAGAGGGTCTCGAACACTGAAGCTTTCTTT.

The chain couples TRBV5-4 to TRBJ1-2, with D perhaps matching TRBD1 (6 bases). Germline V lookup: CDR1 SGHNT, CDR2 YYREEE (reference sequence). The CDR3 is made up of 16 amino acids. The V end lost 1 base, the J end lost 0 bases, and 13 bases lay between the germline ends. In DNA form, the CDR3 reads TGTGCCAGCAGCTTGATGAACCGGGACACTAACTATGGCTACACCTTC. Its translation: CASSLMNRDTNYGYTF. The variable domain in full, completed from reference TRBV5-4 and TRBJ1-2, reads ETGVTQSPTHLIKTRGQQVTLRCSSQSGHNTVSWYQQALGQGPQFIFQYYREEENGRGNFPPRFSGLQFPNYSSELNVNALELDDSALYLCASSLMNRDTNYGYTFGSGTRLTVV.

J is TRBJ1-1 and V is TRBV19; 7 bases line up with TRBD1. V shed 6 bases, J shed 3 bases, and the junction held 1 base outside the gene matches. The CDR3 is 12 residues long. CDR1 LNHDA and CDR2 SQIVND come from the germline V gene (reference sequence). The CDR3 DNA reads as TGTGCCAGTAGGGACAGGTACACTGAAGCTTTCTTT. This codes for CASRDRYTEAFF.

The chain employs TRBV12-3 or TRBV12-4 and TRBJ1-1; no clear D. V was pared by 6 bases and J by 2 bases, with 10 bases between. CDR3 length: 13 residues. The CDR3 here is CASRLNINTEAFF. CDR3 bases: TGTGCCAGCAGACTCAACATTAACACTGAAGCTTTCTTT.

This chain links TRBV5-1 with TRBJ2-1; TRBD2 matches at 10 bases. The J segment lost 7 bases and the V segment lost 4 bases, leaving 5 bases of the junction unmatched. This CDR3 has 14 amino acids. Germline CDR1 reads SGHRS; CDR2 reads YFSETQ. This chain's CDR3 is CASSRTSGQNEQFF. In nucleotides, the CDR3 is TGCGCCAGCAGCCGGACTAGCGGACAAAATGAGCAGTTCTTC.

CDR3 sequence (DNA): TGCGCCAGTAGGACTAGCGGGGGGGTAACCTACGAGCAGTACTTC. Its protein product is CASRTSGGVTYEQYF. The chain uses TRBV5-1 and TRBJ2-7, with 15 nucleotides matching TRBD2. V was pared by 8 bases and J by 2 bases, with 5 bases of the junction left unmatched. The CDR3 runs 15 residues. Germline V gene data show CDR1 as SGHRS and CDR2 as YFSETQ.

This clone has only a few counts. The chain uses TRBV10-3 and TRBJ1-2; TRBD1 matches at 8 bases. The CDR3 spans 17 residues. The V and J ends lost 6 bases and 2 bases, in that order; junction bases with no gene match: 14. Germline CDR1 is ENHRY and CDR2 is SYGVKD. As DNA, the CDR3 is TGTGCCATCAGGAACGAATATCAGGGGGCGGAAAACTATGGCTACACCTTC. It specifies CAIRNEYQGAENYGYTF.

This chain uses TRBV15 with TRBJ1-6, with a weak D call TRBD1 (5 bases). Between the trimmed V and J ends, which lost 1 base and 7 bases, there was a span of 8 bases. From germline, CDR1 is LNHNV and CDR2 YYDKDF (reference sequence). The CDR3 is 14 residues long. This CDR3 reads CATSRGRANSPLHF. CDR3 DNA sequence: TGTGCCACCAGCAGAGGCAGGGCCAATTCACCCCTCCACTTT.

The chain uses TRBV27 and TRBJ2-6, with D possibly TRBD1 on 5 matching bases. The CDR3 runs 16 residues. Germline V gene data show CDR1 as MNHEY and CDR2 as SMNVEV (reference sequence). V lost 1 base to trimming and J lost 4 bases, with 11 bases between them. Here the CDR3 reads CASSLWPRAGANVLTF. In DNA, the CDR3 is TGTGCCAGCAGTTTATGGCCCAGGGCAGGGGCCAACGTCCTGACTTTC.

The gene calls are TRBV7-9 and TRBJ2-3; 9 bases match TRBD1. CDR3 length: 16 amino acids. With 5 bases clipped from V and 2 bases from J, the junction kept 8 bases outside the gene matches. The germline gives CDR1 SEHNR, CDR2 FQNEAQ (reference sequence). This CDR3 reads CASSPADRGSTDTQYF. The DNA of the CDR3 is TGTGCCAGCAGCCCAGCCGACAGGGGGTCCACAGATACGCAGTATTTT. The full variable domain, its missing parts supplied by reference TRBV7-9 and TRBJ2-3, is DTGVSQNPRHKITKRGQNVTFRCDPISEHNRLYWYRQTLGQGPEFLTYFQNEAQLEKSRLLSDRFSAERPKGSFSTLEIQRTEQGDSAMYLCASSPADRGSTDTQYFGPGTRLTVL.

The J gene is TRBJ2-7, the V gene TRBV7-2; the match to TRBD1 covers 10 bases. The V gene's germline CDR1 is SGHTA and CDR2 FQGNSA. The CDR3 is 13 amino acids. V lost 6 bases, J lost 3 bases, and 2 bases stayed unmatched. The CDR3 sequence is CASRRTGGYEQYF. The DNA for the CDR3 is TGTGCCAGCAGGAGGACAGGGGGCTACGAGCAGTACTTC.

This chain uses TRBV6-5 with TRBJ1-6; the match to TRBD1 covers 7 bases. The CDR3 loop spans 15 amino acids. Germline V gives CDR1 MNHEY, CDR2 SVGAGI. The junction had 10 bases not matched to a gene; V was cut back by 4 bases and J by 10 bases. The CDR3 region has the DNA TGTGCCAGCAGTTCCACTAGGGACAGAGGATCACCCCTCCACTTT. Translation gives CASSSTRDRGSPLHF.

The V call is TRBV11-2, the J call TRBJ2-1; 13 nucleotides agree with TRBD2. The V gene end was trimmed by 5 bases and the J gene end by 4 bases; junction bases not matched to a gene: 8. This CDR3 region has 17 residues. Per germline, CDR1 SGHAT and CDR2 FQNNGV. The CDR3 DNA sequence: TGTGCCAGCAGCGGCGGGACTAGCGGGACTCCTTACAATGAGCAGTTCTTC. Its protein is CASSGGTSGTPYNEQFF.

The chain links TRBV19 to TRBJ2-6, with 9 positions matching TRBD1. The CDR3 has 17 amino acids. Germline V gene lookup returns CDR1 LNHDA and CDR2 SQIVND (reference sequence). Germline trimming cut 4 bases from V and 0 bases from J; bases unmatched to any gene: 4. The chain's CDR3 is CASSKGTGSSGANVLTF. For the CDR3, the DNA is TGTGCCAGTAGTAAGGGGACAGGGAGCTCTGGGGCCAACGTCCTGACTTTC.

V usage is TRBV3-1 (or the pseudogene TRBV3-2) and J usage is TRBJ2-2; D is undetermined. The CDR3 contains 13 residues. V shed 4 bases and J shed 7 bases, with 10 bases lying between them. From germline, CDR1 is LGHDT and CDR2 YNNKEL (reference sequence). The CDR3 bases are TGTGCCAGCAGCCTTCTAGTCGGCGGGGAGCTGTTTTTT. Translating it yields CASSLLVGGELFF.

The table lists this clone with a few counts. V gene TRBV6-6 combines with J gene TRBJ1-2; a weak D match, TRBD1 (6 bases). CDR1 is MNHNY, CDR2 SVGAGI, per germline (reference sequence). CDR3 length: 12 amino acids. V shed 6 bases and J shed 6 bases, with 11 bases lying between them. The CDR3 protein is CASSDTGNGYTF. CDR3 nucleotide sequence: TGTGCCAGCAGCGACACAGGGAATGGCTACACCTTC.

This chain joins TRBV30 and TRBJ2-2; 9 bases are shared with TRBD2. The junction had 14 bases not matched to a gene; V was cut back by 0 bases and J by 0 bases. The CDR3 sequence is 20 residues long. Per the germline V gene, CDR1 is GTSNPN and CDR2 is SVGIG (reference sequence). In DNA, the CDR3 is TGTGCCTGGAGTGTAAAAGGGCTAGCGGGACCACTCGCGAACACCGGGGAGCTGTTTTTT. Translated: CAWSVKGLAGPLANTGELFF. The complete variable domain, with remaining parts taken from reference TRBV30 and TRBJ2-2, reads SQTIHQWPATLVQPVGSPLSLECTVEGTSNPNLYWYRQAAGRGLQLLFYSVGIGQISSEVPQNLSASRPQDRQFILSSKKLLLSDSGFYLCAWSVKGLAGPLANTGELFFGEGSRLTVL.

The chain carries TRBV6-2 or TRBV6-3 and TRBJ1-1; D call uncertain. Trimming cost V 0 bases and J 1 base, with 6 bases left between them. The CDR3 is 14 amino acids. Germline V gene sequence: CDR1 MNHEY, CDR2 SVGEGT. This chain's CDR3 is CASSYSGSNTEAFF. In DNA, the CDR3 is TGTGCCAGCAGTTACTCAGGGTCGAACACTGAAGCTTTCTTT.

The chain joins TRBV7-3 to TRBJ2-1, with a weak D call TRBD2 (5 bases). The CDR3 loop spans 12 amino acids. The germline V gene encodes CDR1 SGHTA and CDR2 FQGTGA. V was trimmed by 5 bases and J by 9 bases, leaving 11 bases between them. CDR3 sequence reads: CASSGSSIEQFF. The CDR3 DNA follows: TGTGCCAGCAGCGGCTCTAGCATTGAGCAGTTCTTC.

V gene TRBV12-3 or TRBV12-4 combines with J gene TRBJ2-1, with D perhaps assigned TRBD1 or TRBD2 (5 bases each). This CDR3 contains 13 residues. V was cut by 7 bases and J by 7 bases, with 14 bases left in between. Written as DNA, the CDR3 is TGTGCCAGCAATCGGGGCCCTACGAATGAGCAGTTCTTC. Protein product: CASNRGPTNEQFF.